This T cell receptor beta chain was documented in a study of glioma-infiltrating T cells after dendritic cell vaccination. Germline V gene lookup returns CDR1 KGHSH and CDR2 LQKENI. Trimming stripped 2 bases from V and 3 bases from J, with 11 bases between. The CDR3 covers 14 residues. Repertoires were generated with immunoSEQ multiplex PCR, while TCRdb's copy carries only in-frame clones and drops some. Of about 65,000 clones detected, 86% appear once; the ten largest clones hold 11%. Documented time point: after dendritic cell vaccination, including at tumor progression/relapse. There are a few counts of this clone.

This receptor was obtained from a human donor with glioblastoma. The starting material was blood, obtained after dendritic cell vaccination. This rearrangement joins TRBV18 to TRBJ2-7; possible D gene TRBD2, 5 bases. CDR3 residues: CASSPREFNYEQYF. For the CDR3, the DNA is TGTGCCAGCTCACCAAGGGAGTTCAACTACGAGCAGTACTTC.